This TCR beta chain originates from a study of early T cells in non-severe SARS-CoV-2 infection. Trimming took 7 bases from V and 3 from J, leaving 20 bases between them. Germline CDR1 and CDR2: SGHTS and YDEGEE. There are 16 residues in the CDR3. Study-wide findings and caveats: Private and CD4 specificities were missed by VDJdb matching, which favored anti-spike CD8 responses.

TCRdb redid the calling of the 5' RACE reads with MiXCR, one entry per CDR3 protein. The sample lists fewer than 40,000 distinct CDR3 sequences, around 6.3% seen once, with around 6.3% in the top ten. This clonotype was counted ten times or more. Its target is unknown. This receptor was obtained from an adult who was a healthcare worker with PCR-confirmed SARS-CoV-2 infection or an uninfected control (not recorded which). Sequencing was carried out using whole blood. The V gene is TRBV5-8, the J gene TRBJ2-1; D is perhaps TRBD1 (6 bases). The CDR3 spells CASSIKKGGHYNEQFF. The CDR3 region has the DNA TGTGCCAGCTCCATCAAAAAAGGGGGTCACTACAATGAGCAGTTCTTC.